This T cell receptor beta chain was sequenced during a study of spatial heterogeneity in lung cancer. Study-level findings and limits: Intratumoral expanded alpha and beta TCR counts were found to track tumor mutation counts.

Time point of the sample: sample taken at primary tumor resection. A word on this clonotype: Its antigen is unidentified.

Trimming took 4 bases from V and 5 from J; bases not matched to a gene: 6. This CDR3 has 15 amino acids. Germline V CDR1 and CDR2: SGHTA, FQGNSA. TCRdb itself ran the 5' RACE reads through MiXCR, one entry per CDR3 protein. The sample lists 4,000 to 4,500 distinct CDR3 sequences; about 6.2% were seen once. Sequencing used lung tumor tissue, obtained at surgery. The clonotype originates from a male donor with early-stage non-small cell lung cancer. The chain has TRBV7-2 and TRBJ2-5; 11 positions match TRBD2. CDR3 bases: TGTGCCAGCAGCTCCTTAGCGGGGGGGCGGGAGACCCAGTACTTC. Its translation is CASSSLAGGRETQYF.